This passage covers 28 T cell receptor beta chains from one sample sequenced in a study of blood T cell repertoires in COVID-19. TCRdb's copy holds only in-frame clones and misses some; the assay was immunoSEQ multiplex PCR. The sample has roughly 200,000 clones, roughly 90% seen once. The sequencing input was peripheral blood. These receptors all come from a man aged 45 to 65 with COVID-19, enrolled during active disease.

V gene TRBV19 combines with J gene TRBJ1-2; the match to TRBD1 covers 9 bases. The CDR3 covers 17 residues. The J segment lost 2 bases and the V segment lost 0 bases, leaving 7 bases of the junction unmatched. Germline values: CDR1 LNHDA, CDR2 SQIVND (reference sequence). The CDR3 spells CASSIDLWTGENYGYTF. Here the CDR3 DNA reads TGTGCCAGTAGTATAGATCTATGGACAGGGGAAAACTATGGCTACACCTTC.

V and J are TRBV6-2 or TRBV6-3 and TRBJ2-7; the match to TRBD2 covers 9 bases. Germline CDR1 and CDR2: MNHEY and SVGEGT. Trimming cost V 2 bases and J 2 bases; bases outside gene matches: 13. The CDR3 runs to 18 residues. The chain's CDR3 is CASSYVPGAGGITYEQYF. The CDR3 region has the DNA TGTGCCAGCAGTTACGTGCCAGGTGCGGGGGGGATAACCTACGAGCAGTACTTC.

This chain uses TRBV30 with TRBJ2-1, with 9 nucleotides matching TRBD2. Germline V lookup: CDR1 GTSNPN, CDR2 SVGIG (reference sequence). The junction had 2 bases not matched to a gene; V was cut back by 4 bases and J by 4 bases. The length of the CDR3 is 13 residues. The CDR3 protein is CAWKRGEYNEQFF. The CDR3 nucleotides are TGTGCCTGGAAGCGGGGGGAATACAATGAGCAGTTCTTC.

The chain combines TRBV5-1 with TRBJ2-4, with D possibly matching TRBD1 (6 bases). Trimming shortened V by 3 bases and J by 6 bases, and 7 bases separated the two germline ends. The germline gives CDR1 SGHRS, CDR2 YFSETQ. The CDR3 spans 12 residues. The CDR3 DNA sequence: TGCGCCAGCAGCTCACAGGGAAACATTCAGTACTTC. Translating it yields CASSSQGNIQYF.

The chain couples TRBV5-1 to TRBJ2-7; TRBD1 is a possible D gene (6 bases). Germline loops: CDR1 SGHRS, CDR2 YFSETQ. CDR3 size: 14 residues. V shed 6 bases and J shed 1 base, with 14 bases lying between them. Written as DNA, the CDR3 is TGCGCCAGCAAATCTCAGGGGTTGTCCTACGAGCAGTACTTC. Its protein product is CASKSQGLSYEQYF.

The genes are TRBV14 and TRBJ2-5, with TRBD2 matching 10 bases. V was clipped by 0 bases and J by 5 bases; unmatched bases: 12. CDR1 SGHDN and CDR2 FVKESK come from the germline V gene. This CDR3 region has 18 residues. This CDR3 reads CASSQDLTSGIFRETQYF. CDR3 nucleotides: TGTGCCAGCAGCCAAGATTTAACTAGCGGGATTTTTCGGGAGACCCAGTACTTC.

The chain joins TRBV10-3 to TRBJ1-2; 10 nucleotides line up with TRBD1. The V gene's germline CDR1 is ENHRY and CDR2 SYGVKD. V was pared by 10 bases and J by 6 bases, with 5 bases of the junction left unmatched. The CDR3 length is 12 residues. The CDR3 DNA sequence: TGTGCCACTTCGGACAGGGGGGATGGCTACACCTTC. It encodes CATSDRGDGYTF.

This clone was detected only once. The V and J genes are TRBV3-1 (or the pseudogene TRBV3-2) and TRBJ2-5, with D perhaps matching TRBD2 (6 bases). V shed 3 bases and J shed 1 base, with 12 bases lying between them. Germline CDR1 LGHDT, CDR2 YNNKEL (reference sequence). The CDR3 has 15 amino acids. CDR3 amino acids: CASSQTTGSQETQYF. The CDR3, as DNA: TGTGCCAGCAGCCAGACAACCGGGAGCCAAGAGACCCAGTACTTC.

This chain's CDR3 is CASSPGTGYIEQYF. The DNA of the CDR3 is TGTGCCAGCAGCCCCGGGACAGGCTATATCGAGCAGTACTTC. The chain is built from TRBV14 and TRBJ2-7; 8 positions match TRBD1. The CDR3 is made up of 14 amino acids. CDR1 and CDR2 (germline): SGHDN, FVKESK. V was clipped by 4 bases and J by 6 bases; unmatched bases: 8.

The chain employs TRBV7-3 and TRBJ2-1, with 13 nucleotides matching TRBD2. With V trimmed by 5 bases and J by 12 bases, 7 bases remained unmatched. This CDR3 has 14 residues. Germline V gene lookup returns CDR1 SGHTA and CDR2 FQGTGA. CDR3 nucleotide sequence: TGTGCCAGCAGCCCGACTAGCGGGAGGAGTGGGCAGTTCTTC. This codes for CASSPTSGRSGQFF.

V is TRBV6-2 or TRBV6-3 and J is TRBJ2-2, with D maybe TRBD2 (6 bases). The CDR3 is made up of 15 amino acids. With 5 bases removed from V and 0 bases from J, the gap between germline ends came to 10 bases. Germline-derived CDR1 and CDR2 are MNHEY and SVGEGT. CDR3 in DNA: TGTGCCAGCAGTGCCGGGGGACCGAACACCGGGGAGCTGTTTTTT. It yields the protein CASSAGGPNTGELFF.

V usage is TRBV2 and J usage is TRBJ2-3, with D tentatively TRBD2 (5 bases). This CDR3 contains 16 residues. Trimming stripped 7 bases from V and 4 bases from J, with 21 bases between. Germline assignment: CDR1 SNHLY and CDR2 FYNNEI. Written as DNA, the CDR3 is TGTGCCAGCATTCGGGAAGGGATAGGGATTGCAGATACGCAGTATTTT. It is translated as CASIREGIGIADTQYF.

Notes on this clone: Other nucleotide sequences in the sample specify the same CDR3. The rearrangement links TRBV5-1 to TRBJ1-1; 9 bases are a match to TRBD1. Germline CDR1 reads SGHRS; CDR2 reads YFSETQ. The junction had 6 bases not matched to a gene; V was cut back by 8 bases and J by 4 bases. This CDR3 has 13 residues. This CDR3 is CASSSQGATEAFF. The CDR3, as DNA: TGCGCCAGTAGTTCACAGGGGGCCACTGAAGCTTTCTTT.

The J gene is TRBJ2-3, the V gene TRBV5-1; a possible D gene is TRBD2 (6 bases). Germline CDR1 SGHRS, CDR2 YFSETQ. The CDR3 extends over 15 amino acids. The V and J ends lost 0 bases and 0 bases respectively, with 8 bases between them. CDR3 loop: CASSLAEGSTDTQYF. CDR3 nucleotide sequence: TGCGCCAGCAGCTTGGCGGAGGGAAGCACAGATACGCAGTATTTT.

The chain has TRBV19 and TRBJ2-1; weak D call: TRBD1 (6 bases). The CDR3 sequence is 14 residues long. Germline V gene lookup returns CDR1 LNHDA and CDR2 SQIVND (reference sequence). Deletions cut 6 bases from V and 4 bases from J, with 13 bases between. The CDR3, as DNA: TGTGCCAGTAGGTCCAGGGGTCGATACAATGAGCAGTTCTTC. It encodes CASRSRGRYNEQFF.

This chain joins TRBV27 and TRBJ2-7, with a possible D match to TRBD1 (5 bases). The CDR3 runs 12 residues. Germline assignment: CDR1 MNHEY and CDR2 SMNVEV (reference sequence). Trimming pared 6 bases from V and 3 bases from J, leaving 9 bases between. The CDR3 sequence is CASRRQGYEQYF. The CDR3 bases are TGTGCCAGCAGACGCCAGGGCTACGAGCAGTACTTC.

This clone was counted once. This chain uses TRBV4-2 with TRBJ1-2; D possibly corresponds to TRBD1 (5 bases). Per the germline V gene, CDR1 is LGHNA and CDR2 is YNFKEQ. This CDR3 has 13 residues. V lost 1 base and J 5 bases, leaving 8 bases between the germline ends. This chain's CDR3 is CASSQGGWYGYTF. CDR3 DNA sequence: TGTGCCAGCAGCCAAGGGGGCTGGTATGGCTACACCTTC.

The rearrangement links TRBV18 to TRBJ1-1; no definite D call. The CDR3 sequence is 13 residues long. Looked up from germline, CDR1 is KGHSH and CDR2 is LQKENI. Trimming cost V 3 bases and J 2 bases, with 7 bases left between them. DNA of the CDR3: TGTGCCAGCTCACCTTCGACTAACACTGAAGCTTTCTTT. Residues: CASSPSTNTEAFF.

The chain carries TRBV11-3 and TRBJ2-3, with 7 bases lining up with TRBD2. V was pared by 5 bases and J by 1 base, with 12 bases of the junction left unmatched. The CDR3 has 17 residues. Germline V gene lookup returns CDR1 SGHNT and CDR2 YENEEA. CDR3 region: CASSARGSWQGTDTQYF. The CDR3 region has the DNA TGTGCCAGCAGCGCGCGCGGGAGCTGGCAGGGCACAGATACGCAGTATTTT.

The CDR3 loop reads CASSLEGRGGLRQPQHF. The CDR3 region has the DNA TGTGCCAGCAGCTTAGAGGGTCGGGGAGGCTTGCGACAGCCCCAGCATTTT. V is TRBV7-7 and J is TRBJ1-5, with D hard to call. CDR3 length equals 17 residues. Germline V lookup: CDR1 SSHAT, CDR2 FNYEAQ (reference sequence). The germline V and J ends were trimmed by 1 base and 7 bases, with 20 bases remaining between them.

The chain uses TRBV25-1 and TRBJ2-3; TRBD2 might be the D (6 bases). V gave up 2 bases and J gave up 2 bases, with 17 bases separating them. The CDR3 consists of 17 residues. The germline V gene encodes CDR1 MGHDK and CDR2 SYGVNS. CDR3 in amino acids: CASSEGWARGTTDTQYF. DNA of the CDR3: TGTGCCAGCAGTGAAGGGTGGGCCCGGGGGACCACAGATACGCAGTATTTT.

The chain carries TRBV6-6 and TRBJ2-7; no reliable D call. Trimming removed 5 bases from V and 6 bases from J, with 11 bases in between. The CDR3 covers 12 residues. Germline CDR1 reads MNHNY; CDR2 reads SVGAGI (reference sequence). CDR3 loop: CASSPRTREQYF. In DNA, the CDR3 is TGTGCCAGCAGTCCCCGAACGCGCGAGCAGTACTTC.

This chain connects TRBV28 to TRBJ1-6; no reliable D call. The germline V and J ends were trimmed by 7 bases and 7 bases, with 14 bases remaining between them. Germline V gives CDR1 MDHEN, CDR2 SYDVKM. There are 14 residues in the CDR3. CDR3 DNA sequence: TGTGCCAGCAAGGTTTGGGCCCCCAATTCACCCCTCCACTTT. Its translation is CASKVWAPNSPLHF.

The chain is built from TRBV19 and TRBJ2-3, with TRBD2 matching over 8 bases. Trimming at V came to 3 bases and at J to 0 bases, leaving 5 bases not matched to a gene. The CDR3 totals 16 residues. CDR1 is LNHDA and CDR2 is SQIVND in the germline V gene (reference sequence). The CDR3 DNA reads TGTGCCAGTAGTATTGCGGCTAGCGGGAGCACAGATACGCAGTATTTT. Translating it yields CASSIAASGSTDTQYF.

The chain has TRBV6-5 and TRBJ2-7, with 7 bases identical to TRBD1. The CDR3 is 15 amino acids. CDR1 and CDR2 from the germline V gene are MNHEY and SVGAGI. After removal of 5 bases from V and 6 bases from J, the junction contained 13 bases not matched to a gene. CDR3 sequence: CASSPPRDRSPEQYF. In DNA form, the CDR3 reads TGTGCCAGCAGTCCACCCCGGGACAGATCTCCCGAGCAGTACTTC.

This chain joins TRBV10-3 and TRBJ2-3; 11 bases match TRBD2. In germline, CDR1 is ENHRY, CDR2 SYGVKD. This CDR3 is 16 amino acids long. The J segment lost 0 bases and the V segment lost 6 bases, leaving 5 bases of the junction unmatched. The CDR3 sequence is CAIRTLAGASTDTQYF. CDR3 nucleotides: TGTGCCATCAGAACACTAGCGGGGGCTAGCACAGATACGCAGTATTTT.

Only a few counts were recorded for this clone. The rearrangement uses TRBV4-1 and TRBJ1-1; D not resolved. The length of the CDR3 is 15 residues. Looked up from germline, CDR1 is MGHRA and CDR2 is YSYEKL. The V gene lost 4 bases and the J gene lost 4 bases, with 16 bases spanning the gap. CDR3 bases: TGCGCCAGCAGCCCAGGCTTAGGAGGAAGCACTGAAGCTTTCTTT. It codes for CASSPGLGGSTEAFF.

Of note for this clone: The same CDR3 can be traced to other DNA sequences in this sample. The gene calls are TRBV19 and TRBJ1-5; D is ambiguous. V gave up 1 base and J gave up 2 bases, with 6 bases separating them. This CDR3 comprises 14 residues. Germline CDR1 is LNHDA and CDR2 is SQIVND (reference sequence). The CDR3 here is CASSIAGGNQPQHF. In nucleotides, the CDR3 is TGTGCCAGTAGTATAGCCGGGGGCAATCAGCCCCAGCATTTT.